The TCR beta chain under discussion was sequenced for a study of cytomegalovirus exposure and HLA in healthy donors. Study information: A prior analysis found about 110 million unique TCR beta sequences from about 179 million T cells. Just over 80% of several hundred genotyped donors fell in the Caucasian-associated ancestry cluster.

The CDR3 loop spans 13 amino acids. The V end was cut by 3 bases, the J end by 4 bases, with 11 bases between. Looked up from germline, CDR1 is SGHTS and CDR2 is YDEGEE. The table lists this clone with a count of one. What it recognizes is unknown. Findings of the study overall: A later analysis linked a missense DCLRE1C variant to TCR beta V- and J-gene trimming. For most TCR beta V segments, an earlier analysis put the productive rate at about 87% or about 30% of the time.

60 Vbeta and 13 Jbeta primers were used in PCR. This table comes from immunoSEQ multiplex PCR, and its TCRdb copy is limited to in-frame clones, with some not included. The sample includes about 180,000 clones, 75% to 85% of them seen just once. The V call is TRBV5-8, the J call TRBJ2-7; a weak D match, TRBD1 (5 bases). Sample: PBMCs. The source of this sequence is a woman aged 55-69 years in good health and CMV-seropositive. DNA for the CDR3: TGTGCCAGCAGCTCTAACAGGCAGTACGAGCAGTACTTC. Translated, it gives CASSSNRQYEQYF.